Below, 14 T cell receptor beta chains from the same sample are listed, as sequenced in a study of blood T cell repertoires in COVID-19. Assay used: immunoSEQ multiplex PCR; TCRdb lists only in-frame clones, some missing. The table records around 370,000 clones, about nine tenths of them present only once. The sequenced sample was peripheral blood. The receptors derive from a woman in her 70s with COVID-19, enrolled during active disease.

The V gene is TRBV19, the J gene TRBJ1-1; the match to TRBD1 covers 9 bases. V lost 5 bases, J lost 5 bases, and 6 bases stayed unmatched. The germline V gene encodes CDR1 LNHDA and CDR2 SQIVND (reference sequence). The CDR3 contains 14 residues. CDR3 nucleotide sequence: TGTGCCAGTAGTGTAACAGGGGGCAGGACTGAAGCTTTCTTT. Residues: CASSVTGGRTEAFF.

In nucleotides, the CDR3 is TGTGCCAGCAGTTCATACTTGGGGGGAGATACGCAGTATTTT. Protein sequence: CASSSYLGGDTQYF. This chain connects TRBV6-4 to TRBJ2-3; a weak D match, TRBD2 (6 bases). Germline V lookup: CDR1 MRHNA, CDR2 SNTAGT. Trimming pared 5 bases from V and 5 bases from J, leaving 14 bases between. The CDR3 sequence is 14 residues long.

This CDR3 is CASSGAEVLAKNIQYF. The CDR3 coding sequence is TGTGCCAGTAGTGGGGCCGAGGTACTAGCCAAAAACATTCAGTACTTC. The rearrangement uses TRBV19 and TRBJ2-4, with a tentative D call TRBD1 (5 bases). Germline V CDR1 and CDR2: LNHDA, SQIVND (reference sequence). This CDR3 is 16 amino acids long. V was shortened by 5 bases and J by 0 bases, with 14 bases between the two germline ends.

This sequence joins TRBV4-1 and TRBJ1-3; D unclear. The CDR3 covers 16 residues. CDR1 and CDR2 from the germline V gene are MGHRA and YSYEKL. Trimming left V 0 bases short and J 0 bases short, with 9 bases between. CDR3 sequence reads: CASSQEPRLSGNTIYF. CDR3 coding DNA: TGCGCCAGCAGCCAAGAACCCAGACTCTCTGGAAACACCATATATTTT.

This chain connects TRBV10-2 to TRBJ2-7; the D gene is possibly TRBD2 (6 bases). The CDR3 totals 14 residues. Germline loops: CDR1 WSHSY, CDR2 SAAADI. Trimming removed 5 bases from V and 1 base from J, with 12 bases in between. CDR3: CASSTGLPSYEQYF. CDR3 sequence (DNA): TGCGCCAGCAGTACGGGACTGCCATCCTACGAGCAGTACTTC.

This chain uses TRBV6-5 with TRBJ1-2; unclear D gene. CDR1 is MNHEY and CDR2 is SVGAGI in the germline V gene. The CDR3 totals 15 residues. Trimming took off 0 bases at V and 8 bases at J, with 16 bases between the two ends. The CDR3 loop reads CASSYSSRGVGGYTF. The CDR3 bases are TGTGCCAGCAGTTACTCGAGTCGCGGGGTAGGAGGCTACACCTTC.

The chain carries TRBV3-1 (or the pseudogene TRBV3-2) and TRBJ1-3, with unresolved D. Germline assignment: CDR1 LGHDT and CDR2 YNNKEL (reference sequence). V dropped 2 bases and J dropped 4 bases, with 6 bases sitting between them. CDR3 length equals 13 residues. The DNA of the CDR3 is TGTGCCAGCAGCCAACAGGCAGGAAACACCATATATTTT. It translates to CASSQQAGNTIYF.

Turning to this clone: A junction end diverges from the germline sequence, so it may reflect a read error. The chain is built from TRBV18 and TRBJ1-5; D perhaps matches TRBD1 (6 bases). The CDR3 loop spans 16 amino acids. CDR1 is KGHSH, CDR2 LQKENI, per germline. CDR3 DNA: TGTGCCAGCTCACCTCCTAGGGGGTCAGGCAACCAGCCCCAGCATTTT. Translated, it gives CASSPPRGSGNQPQHF.

This clone was observed once. This chain uses TRBV6-5 with TRBJ2-5, with 12 positions matching TRBD2. Germline CDR1 MNHEY, CDR2 SVGAGI. V shed 6 bases and J 9 bases; nucleotides not matched to a gene: 11. This CDR3 spans 15 amino acids. The CDR3 DNA follows: TGTGCCAGCAGCTCCGGGACTAGCGGGTCCGGGGCCCAGTACTTC. Encoded protein: CASSSGTSGSGAQYF.

The rearrangement uses TRBV9 and TRBJ2-5, with TRBD1 matching over 7 bases. CDR3 length: 15 amino acids. Germline-derived CDR1 and CDR2 are SGDLS and YYNGEE. Unmatched junction bases numbered 10, after V lost 3 bases and J lost 5 bases. The CDR3 DNA sequence: TGTGCCAGCAGCGCGTCACAGGGGAGAGGTGAGACCCAGTACTTC. This translates into CASSASQGRGETQYF. Based on the CDR3 plus reference TRBV9 and TRBJ2-5, the full variable domain is DSGVTQTPKHLITATGQRVTLRCSPRSGDLSVYWYQQSLDQGLQFLIQYYNGEERAKGNILERFSAQQFPDLHSELNLSSLELGDSALYFCASSASQGRGETQYFGPGTRLLVL.

V usage is TRBV10-3 and J usage is TRBJ1-2; D might be TRBD1 (5 bases). Germline V gene lookup returns CDR1 ENHRY and CDR2 SYGVKD. This CDR3 has 13 residues. V lost 7 bases and J 1 base, leaving 10 bases between the germline ends. In DNA form, the CDR3 reads TGTGCCATCACCTTGGACATTAACTATGGCTACACCTTC. It specifies CAITLDINYGYTF.

This sequence joins TRBV5-5 and TRBJ2-2; possible D gene TRBD2, 5 bases. Germline assignment: CDR1 SGHKS and CDR2 YYEKEE (reference sequence). Trimming cost V 7 bases and J 1 base, with 8 bases left between them. The CDR3 spans 13 residues. Written as DNA, the CDR3 is TGTGCCAGCTTGCGGGTGAACACCGGGGAGCTGTTTTTT. Encoded protein: CASLRVNTGELFF.

V gene TRBV4-2 combines with J gene TRBJ2-2; D possibly corresponds to TRBD2 (7 bases). From germline, CDR1 is LGHNA and CDR2 YNFKEQ. The CDR3 loop spans 17 amino acids. The ends were cut back, 0 bases at V and 4 bases at J, with 15 bases in the middle. This chain's CDR3 is CASSQEGVRGRTGELFF. The DNA for the CDR3 is TGTGCCAGCAGCCAAGAGGGAGTGCGGGGGCGCACCGGGGAGCTGTTTTTT.

The chain recombines TRBV7-2 with TRBJ1-1; D remains unclear. This CDR3 spans 11 amino acids. Germline lookup yields CDR1 SGHTA and CDR2 FQGNSA. V dropped 6 bases and J dropped 8 bases, with 10 bases sitting between them. The CDR3 DNA is TGTGCCAGCAGTCGAAGAGCGGAAGCTTTCTTT. As protein: CASSRRAEAFF.